Listed below are T cell receptor beta chains from one sample, sequenced in a study of T-cell reconstitution after alpha-beta-depleted transplantation in children. Each CDR3 protein is one row after TCRdb ran MiXCR on the PCR reads. The sample holds fewer than 250,000 distinct CDR3 sequences, 7.5% to 9.5% seen once. The source material was PBMCs, mostly from graft donor cells, sampled 180 days after TCRalphabeta/CD19-depleted stem cell transplant. These receptors all stem from a male patient younger than 18 who had a stem cell transplant for acute lymphoblastic leukemia, so the T cells may come from the graft donor. The CDR3 runs from the conserved cysteine through the conserved F or W. Fields, in order: D gene, V gene, clone size, J gene, CDR3 DNA, CDR3 protein. The D gene is left open where the match is weak. Clone size, where shown, is once, few, many, or a class for clones that have expanded.

d_call: NA
v_call: TRBV7-7
clone_size: NA
j_call: TRBJ1-2
cdr3_nt: TGTGCCAGCAGCCTCCCGGGGGGGGTCTATGGCTACACCTTC
cdr3_aa: CASSLPGGVYGYTF

d_call: NA
v_call: TRBV14
clone_size: many
j_call: TRBJ1-5
cdr3_nt: TGTGCCAGCAGCCAGGTGGGCGAGCCCCAGCATTTT
cdr3_aa: CASSQVGEPQHF

d_call: NA
v_call: TRBV7-9
clone_size: NA
j_call: TRBJ2-5
cdr3_nt: TGTGCCAGCATCCCCCAATCCCAGTACCAAGAGACCCAGTACTTC
cdr3_aa: CASIPQSQYQETQYF

d_call: NA
v_call: TRBV5-1
clone_size: many
j_call: TRBJ1-1
cdr3_nt: TGCGCCAGCAGCGTTCAAGCGAACACTGAAGCTTTCTTT
cdr3_aa: CASSVQANTEAFF

d_call: TRBD1
v_call: TRBV12-3/TRBV12-4
clone_size: many
j_call: TRBJ2-5
cdr3_nt: TGTGCCAGCAGGCCGTCCCGGGACAGTCCCCAGTACTTC
cdr3_aa: CASRPSRDSPQYF

d_call: NA
v_call: TRBV10-3
clone_size: many
j_call: TRBJ2-1
cdr3_nt: TGTGCCATCAGTGGGGGCTCGGGACTGGGGTACAATGAGCAGTTCTTC
cdr3_aa: CAISGGSGLGYNEQFF

d_call: TRBD1
v_call: TRBV7-9
clone_size: many
j_call: TRBJ2-5
cdr3_nt: TGTGCCAGCAGCCGACAGGGTATTTGGACCCAGTACTTC
cdr3_aa: CASSRQGIWTQYF

d_call: TRBD2
v_call: TRBV29-1
clone_size: NA
j_call: TRBJ2-1
cdr3_nt: TGCAGCGATGGACTAGCGATGGTGGGCGAGCAGTTCTTC
cdr3_aa: CSDGLAMVGEQFF

d_call: NA
v_call: TRBV20-1
clone_size: many
j_call: TRBJ1-6
cdr3_nt: TGCAGTGCTAGAGAACAGGCTAGCTCCTATAATTCACCCCTCCACTTT
cdr3_aa: CSAREQASSYNSPLHF

d_call: TRBD2
v_call: TRBV27
clone_size: many
j_call: TRBJ2-7
cdr3_nt: TGTGCCAGCAGTTCGGCCCGCGCGGGAGCGGGACCCTACGAGCAGTACTTC
cdr3_aa: CASSSARAGAGPYEQYF

d_call: TRBD1
v_call: TRBV20-1
clone_size: many
j_call: TRBJ1-6
cdr3_nt: TGCAGTGCTAGGGGACAGGGGGCATGGAATTCACCCCTCCACTTT
cdr3_aa: CSARGQGAWNSPLHF

d_call: NA
v_call: TRBV6-1
clone_size: many
j_call: TRBJ1-1
cdr3_nt: TGTGCCAGCAAAGGTGGAACGGGGGAATGGAACACTGAAGCTTTCTTT
cdr3_aa: CASKGGTGEWNTEAFF

d_call: NA
v_call: TRBV20-1
clone_size: many
j_call: TRBJ2-7
cdr3_nt: TGCAGTGCTCCGGACTGGGGAACTGGCGAGCAGTACTTC
cdr3_aa: CSAPDWGTGEQYF

d_call: NA
v_call: TRBV12-3/TRBV12-4
clone_size: many
j_call: TRBJ2-3
cdr3_nt: TGTGCCAGCAGTTCGAACAGGGACTTCACAGATACGCAGTATTTT
cdr3_aa: CASSSNRDFTDTQYF

d_call: NA
v_call: TRBV12-5
clone_size: many
j_call: TRBJ1-1
cdr3_nt: TGTGCTAGTGGTTTAAACCCCCCAGGTGAAGCTTTCTTT
cdr3_aa: CASGLNPPGEAFF

d_call: NA
v_call: TRBV6-2/TRBV6-3
clone_size: many
j_call: TRBJ1-5
cdr3_nt: TGTGCCAGCAGTTATCGAGGGGCCGGCAATCAGCCCCAGCATTTT
cdr3_aa: CASSYRGAGNQPQHF

d_call: TRBD2
v_call: TRBV19
clone_size: few
j_call: TRBJ2-5
cdr3_nt: TGTGCCAGTAGTATATCCGGGACTAGCGGGAAAGAGACCCAGTACTTC
cdr3_aa: CASSISGTSGKETQYF